These 15 T cell receptor beta chains share one sample of origin, sequenced in a study of molecular identifiers for immune sequencing clone quantification. TCRdb re-derived calls from the PCR reads in MiXCR, one entry per CDR3 protein. The sample records a few hundred thousand distinct CDR3 sequences, over 20% being singletons. Sequenced: naive CD8+ T cells from blood, with Jurkat cell RNA spiked in. Subset defined: FACS-sorted CD8+CD4-CCR7+CD45RA+ naive T cells. These receptors all come from a human donor in good health. Some libraries in this study had Jurkat cell RNA spiked in.

The rearrangement links TRBV4-3 to TRBJ2-2; weak D call: TRBD2 (5 bases). The CDR3 has 16 amino acids. Germline CDR1 and CDR2: LGHNA and YSLEER. V was shortened by 0 bases and J by 4 bases, with 12 bases between the two germline ends. The CDR3 spells CASSQDIGVATGELFF. CDR3 coding DNA: TGCGCCAGCAGCCAAGATATCGGGGTTGCCACCGGGGAGCTGTTTTTT.

This clonotype showed up many times. V is TRBV13 and J is TRBJ2-5; 14 bases align to TRBD2. CDR3 size: 18 residues. V dropped 5 bases and J dropped 3; count of bases not matched to a gene: 11. The germline V gene has CDR1 PRHDT and CDR2 FYEKMQ (reference sequence). The CDR3 reads CASSVWTSGRPREETQYF. As DNA, the CDR3 is TGTGCCAGCAGCGTTTGGACTAGCGGGAGGCCAAGAGAAGAGACCCAGTACTTC. The full variable domain, with the rest looked up from reference TRBV13 and TRBJ2-5, is AAGVIQSPRHLIKEKRETATLKCYPIPRHDTVYWYQQGPGQDPQFLISFYEKMQSDKGSIPDRFSAQQFSDYHSELNMSSLELGDSALYFCASSVWTSGRPREETQYFGPGTRLLVL.

This clonotype was seen a handful of times. Here the CDR3 reads CASSAPRGTQYF. The CDR3 bases are TGTGCCAGCAGCGCCCCCCGGGGTACGCAGTATTTT. J is TRBJ2-3 and V is TRBV9, with a tentative D call TRBD2 (5 bases). Trimming cost V 3 bases and J 8 bases, with 10 bases left between them. The CDR3 totals 12 residues. The V gene's germline CDR1 is SGDLS and CDR2 YYNGEE.

V usage is TRBV7-9 and J usage is TRBJ1-5; 10 bases match TRBD1. The germline V gene encodes CDR1 SEHNR and CDR2 FQNEAQ (reference sequence). V shed 5 bases, J shed 7 bases, and the junction held 5 bases outside the gene matches. CDR3 size: 14 residues. The CDR3 spells CASSLDRGHQPQHF. In nucleotides, the CDR3 is TGTGCCAGCAGCCTTGACAGGGGGCACCAGCCCCAGCATTTT.

A remark on this clonotype: With a much larger clone just one base away, this may be a read error. The chain couples TRBV29-1 to TRBJ2-1; D is uncertain. Trimming removed 3 bases from V and 5 bases from J, with 5 bases in between. Looked up from germline, CDR1 is SQVTM and CDR2 is ANQGSEA. This CDR3 has 11 amino acids. CDR3: CSVEHDNEQFF. The DNA of the CDR3 is TGCAGCGTTGAGCATGACAATGAGCAGTTCTTC.

This clonotype was detected ten times or more. The chain carries TRBV30 and TRBJ2-7; the D is unclear. V was pared by 5 bases and J by 0 bases, with 14 bases between. The CDR3 runs to 14 residues. The germline CDR1 and CDR2 sequences are GTSNPN and SVGIG (reference sequence). The CDR3 nucleotides read TGTGCCTGGGGCAGGACGGCGAGCTCCTACGAGCAGTACTTC. It is translated as CAWGRTASSYEQYF.

The genes are TRBV4-3 and TRBJ2-1, with D maybe TRBD1 (6 bases). This CDR3 is 17 amino acids long. The V and J ends lost 0 bases and 8 bases respectively, with 20 bases between them. The germline gives CDR1 LGHNA, CDR2 YSLEER. CDR3 sequence (DNA): TGCGCCAGCAGCCAAGAAGTGCGGCTAGAGGGGGTAGATGAGCAGTTCTTC. It codes for CASSQEVRLEGVDEQFF.

The sample holds many counts of this clonotype. The chain is built from TRBV29-1 and TRBJ1-2; D gene ambiguous. The V gene lost 0 bases and the J gene lost 8 bases, with 22 bases spanning the gap. This CDR3 is built from 16 residues. CDR1 is SQVTM and CDR2 is ANQGSEA in the germline V gene. The CDR3 bases are TGCAGCGTTGAAGACCTGGATCCTGGGGAGGTAAACGGCTACACCTTC. Its translation is CSVEDLDPGEVNGYTF.

This chain links TRBV27 with TRBJ1-2, with a possible D match to TRBD1 (5 bases). V was pared by 2 bases and J by 4 bases, with 23 bases between. CDR1 is MNHEY, CDR2 SMNVEV, per germline (reference sequence). This CDR3 region has 18 residues. The chain's CDR3 is CASSLTSRPGTRSYGYTF. CDR3 nucleotides: TGTGCCAGCAGTTTAACCTCCCGGCCAGGGACTAGGAGCTATGGCTACACCTTC.

This clonotype appeared a few times. V gene TRBV5-4 combines with J gene TRBJ1-2; TRBD1 aligns across 12 bases. V was clipped by 1 base and J by 8 bases; unmatched bases: 6. The CDR3 loop spans 15 amino acids. Germline CDR1 reads SGHNT; CDR2 reads YYREEE (reference sequence). The chain's CDR3 is CASSLFMGQGAGYTF. CDR3 sequence (DNA): TGTGCCAGCAGCTTGTTTATGGGACAGGGGGCCGGCTACACCTTC.

This clonotype was observed many times. The chain joins TRBV5-4 to TRBJ1-4; D is uncertain. Germline CDR1 SGHNT, CDR2 YYREEE (reference sequence). The length of the CDR3 is 15 residues. V was cut by 9 bases and J by 0 bases, with 15 bases left in between. CDR3 in amino acids: CANTPQQATNEKLFF. CDR3 in DNA: TGTGCCAACACCCCCCAGCAAGCAACTAATGAAAAACTGTTTTTT.

Worth noting for this clonotype: With a much larger clone just one base away, this may be a read error. The gene calls are TRBV29-1 and TRBJ1-1; tentatively, D is TRBD1 (5 bases). Trimming removed 6 bases from V and 4 bases from J, with 15 bases in between. The CDR3 has 13 amino acids. Germline CDR1 is SQVTM and CDR2 is ANQGSEA. The CDR3 loop reads CSVSGSLSTEAFF. The CDR3 DNA follows: TGCAGCGTATCAGGGAGCTTAAGCACTGAAGCTTTCTTT.

Remarks on this clonotype: Since a much larger clone is just one base distant, this may be a read error. The rearrangement uses TRBV24-1 and TRBJ1-5; D remains ambiguous. This CDR3 region has 15 residues. The germline CDR1 and CDR2 sequences are KGHDR and SFDVKD. The CDR3 DNA sequence: TGTGCCACCAGTGACCGTGACCATAGCACTCAGCCCCAGCATTTT. Translation: CATSDRDHSTQPQHF.

Of note for this clonotype: A junction boundary mismatches the germline segment, possibly from a read error. This rearrangement joins TRBV28 to TRBJ2-1, with D tentatively TRBD1 (5 bases). The CDR3 length is 12 residues. Looked up from germline, CDR1 is MDHEN and CDR2 is SYDVKM. The CDR3 spells CASSSQGNGQFF. The DNA for the CDR3 is TGTGCCAGCAGTTCCCAGGGCAATGGGCAGTTCTTC.

Ten or more counts support this clonotype. V and J are TRBV12-3 or TRBV12-4 and TRBJ2-3; D ambiguous. This CDR3 spans 14 amino acids. Between the trimmed V and J ends, which lost 7 bases and 1 base, there was a span of 12 bases. CDR3 nucleotide sequence: TGTGCCAGCACCAGACTGCTAGGCACAGATACGCAGTATTTT. Protein product: CASTRLLGTDTQYF.